This TCR beta chain was identified during a study of T cell responses to AZD1222 COVID-19 vaccine. About the research overall: Second doses were pooled across both intervals (about 4 or about 12 weeks). Study-level findings and limits: With two AZD1222 doses given, Spike-specific TCR breadth and depth both rose.

Of note for this clone: Its antigen is still unknown.

Using immunoSEQ multiplex PCR, the repertoire was profiled, and TCRdb retains in-frame clones only, with some absent. The sample carries about 120,000 clones, just over 90% recorded once. V was clipped by 4 bases and J by 1 base, with 11 bases between them. Looked up from germline, CDR1 is SGHKS and CDR2 is YYEKEE (reference sequence). CDR3 length equals 14 residues. This specimen consisted of peripheral blood, obtained on day 0 of AZD1222 vaccination. This chain uses TRBV5-5 with TRBJ1-2, with D unclear. The sequence was collected from an adult in good health. CDR3 sequence reads: CASSLTPFNYGYTF. The CDR3 DNA is TGTGCCAGCAGCCTTACCCCCTTTAACTATGGCTACACCTTC. The variable domain in full, completed from reference TRBV5-5 and TRBJ1-2, reads DAGVTQSPTHLIKTRGQQVTLRCSPISGHKSVSWYQQVLGQGPQFIFQYYEKEERGRGNFPDRFSARQFPNYSSELNVNALLLGDSALYLCASSLTPFNYGYTFGSGTRLTVV.